Listed below are T cell receptor beta chains from one sample, sequenced in a study of shared clonotypes between healthy human individuals. Sequenced by immunoSEQ multiplex PCR; TCRdb stores in-frame clones only, minus some. Of about 600,000 clones in the sample, 95% to 98% were seen once. What was sequenced was naive CD8+ T cells sorted from blood. All receptors come from a man under 40 in good health. Each CDR3 is given with its conserved first and last residue. A D gene is named only where the DNA matches it firmly. Clone size is not always given. Where it is, it says once, few, many or a class for expanded clones.

>16|TRBV7-2|.|.|TRBJ2-5
TGTGCCAGCAGCTTCGATATAGCGGATCACCAAGAGACCCAGTACTTC
CASSFDIADHQETQYF
>21|TRBV15|TRBD2|once|TRBJ2-2
TGTGCCACCAGCAGAGGATCACCGGGACTAGCGGGAGGGCCTGGCACCGGGGAGCTGTTTTTT
CATSRGSPGLAGGPGTGELFF
>18|TRBV7-9|TRBD1|.|TRBJ2-1
TGTGCCAGCAGCCCAACGGTTTCCGACAGGGGGTCCTACAATGAGCAGTTCTTC
CASSPTVSDRGSYNEQFF
>14|TRBV2|.|.|TRBJ2-4
TGTGCCAGCAGTGGGACAGACCCAAAAAACATTCAGTACTTC
CASSGTDPKNIQYF
>14|TRBV7-6|.|.|TRBJ2-5
TGTGCCAGCAGCTTGTACGGGGCGGGGGAGACCCAGTACTTC
CASSLYGAGETQYF
>12|TRBV6-1|.|few|TRBJ2-7
TGTGCCAGCAGTGAAGTTAGGGGAAGGCAGTACTTC
CASSEVRGRQYF
>16|TRBV5-5|TRBD2|.|TRBJ2-3
TGTGCCAGCAGCGAGAGAGTAGCGGGAGTGACAGATACGCAGTATTTT
CASSERVAGVTDTQYF
>14|TRBV25-1|.|.|TRBJ1-2
TGTGCCAGCAGTGAATATGGGGTGAACTATGGCTACACCTTC
CASSEYGVNYGYTF
>12|TRBV19|.|.|TRBJ2-7
TGTGCCAGTAGCTACAGCGGCTACGAGCAGTACTTC
CASSYSGYEQYF
>14|TRBV27|.|.|TRBJ1-2
TGTGCCAGCAGTCTCCTAGGGGTTAACTATGGCTACACCTTC
CASSLLGVNYGYTF
>15|TRBV9|.|.|TRBJ1-3
TGTGCCAGCAGCGTCGGCCAGAGCTCTGGAAACACCATATATTTT
CASSVGQSSGNTIYF
>14|TRBV5-1|TRBD2|.|TRBJ2-1
TGCGCCAGCAGCTTGGAGGGACTAGTAGTTGAGCAGTTCTTC
CASSLEGLVVEQFF
>13|TRBV28|.|.|TRBJ2-1
TGTGCCAGCAGCCCCCTATCCTACAATGAGCAGTTCTTC
CASSPLSYNEQFF
>11|TRBV6-6|.|.|TRBJ2-1
TGTGCCAGCAGTGCTTACAATGAGCAGTTCTTC
CASSAYNEQFF
>14|TRBV6-1|TRBD1|.|TRBJ1-4
TGTGCCAGCAGTCCGTCAGGGGGCCGTGAAAAACTGTTTTTT
CASSPSGGREKLFF
>11|TRBV28|.|.|TRBJ2-7
TGTGCCAGCAGTTTTGCGGAGGGACAGTACTTC
CASSFAEGQYF
>14|TRBV6-5|TRBD2|.|TRBJ2-7
TGTGCCAGCAGTCCGGGACTAGGCTCCTACGAGCAGTACTTC
CASSPGLGSYEQYF
>17|TRBV4-1|.|.|TRBJ2-3
TGCGCCAGCAGCCTCTACCCCCCAGGGGCTCAGACGGATACGCAGTATTTT
CASSLYPPGAQTDTQYF
>14|TRBV27|.|.|TRBJ1-2
TGTGCCAGCAGTTTGGGGGGGATCTTCGGCTTCTACACCTTC
CASSLGGIFGFYTF
>15|TRBV9|.|.|TRBJ2-1
TGTGCCAGCAGCTCCGGGGGCTGGAGGTCCAATGAGCAGTTCTTC
CASSSGGWRSNEQFF